This TCR beta chain originates from a study of read filtering for tumor transcriptome and immune sequencing. Trimming took 6 bases from V and 0 from J; bases not matched to a gene: 7. In germline, CDR1 is DFQATT, CDR2 SNEGSKA (reference sequence). The CDR3 loop spans 14 amino acids. This library used roughly 430 ng RNA and molecular barcoded adaptors spanning alpha/delta and beta/gamma chains. TCRdb re-derived calls from the reads in MiXCR, one entry per CDR3 protein. The sample has some 130,000 distinct CDR3 sequences; under 15% are singletons. At least ten counts were recorded for this clonotype. The sequence came from a donor over 35 with multiple myeloma. The source material was a population of CD138-negative cells sorted from bone marrow. This chain uses TRBV20-1 with TRBJ2-7, with 8 bases identical to TRBD2. The CDR3 protein is CSAKIAGRSYEQYF. CDR3 nucleotides: TGCAGTGCAAAAATAGCGGGACGCTCCTACGAGCAGTACTTC.